These T cell receptor beta chains were read from a single sample in a study of Graves' ophthalmopathy and Graves' hyperthyroidism. Each CDR3 protein gets one entry after TCRdb re-called the multiplex PCR reads with MiXCR. This table has approximately 700,000 distinct CDR3 sequences, 35% to 50% appearing once. Sequenced: peripheral blood. Every receptor here comes from an adult man with Graves' ophthalmopathy. Both conserved end residues are part of each CDR3. A D gene is named only where the DNA matches it firmly. A row's size may be missing; if present it is once, few, many or a size class.

TRBJ2-5,-,-,TRBV20-1,TGCAGTGCTAGAGTGAGCGGGCCCGCAGAAGAGACCCAGTACTTC,CSARVSGPAEETQYF
TRBJ2-3,-,TRBD1,TRBV24-1,TGTGCCACCAGTGATTGGAAGACAGGGGAAGTAGATACGCAGTATTTT,CATSDWKTGEVDTQYF
TRBJ2-7,-,TRBD2,TRBV20-1,TGCAGTGCTAGAGAGGGGACTAGCGGGAGGGGCTCCTACGAGCAGTACTTC,CSAREGTSGRGSYEQYF
TRBJ2-1,-,TRBD2,TRBV20-1,TGCAGTCCGACCTCTAGCGGGGGGGCAAGGTACAATGAGCAGTTCTTC,CSPTSSGGARYNEQFF
TRBJ1-2,-,TRBD1,TRBV4-3,TGCGCCAGCAGCCATGATGTCAGGGGGGTTTATGGCTACACCTTC,CASSHDVRGVYGYTF
TRBJ1-2,-,-,TRBV12-3/TRBV12-4,TGTGCCAGCAGTTTAGGTACCGAGGGAAGGGGCTACACCTTC,CASSLGTEGRGYTF
TRBJ1-6,few,-,TRBV10-3,TGTGCCAGCAAATCACTTTTTGTAACGGAGGGGAATTCACCCCTCCACTTT,CASKSLFVTEGNSPLHF
TRBJ1-2,-,TRBD1,TRBV25-1,TGTGCCAGCAGTTCCCGACAGGGGGTTCGTGGCTACACCTTC,CASSSRQGVRGYTF
TRBJ2-7,few,TRBD1,TRBV7-9,TGTGCCAGCAGCTTGCGACAGGGGGCGCCCGAGCAGTACTTC,CASSLRQGAPEQYF
TRBJ1-2,few,-,TRBV7-9,TGTGCCAGCAGCTCCCGTCAGGGGAGAAGCTATGGCTACACCTTC,CASSSRQGRSYGYTF
TRBJ2-2,few,-,TRBV10-3,TGTGCCAGCCTCCCAGGGGCCGCCACCGGGGAGCTGTTTTTT,CASLPGAATGELFF
TRBJ1-4,-,-,TRBV15,TGTGCCACCAGGGGGCCCGCAGGTCATGAAAAACTGTTTTTT,CATRGPAGHEKLFF
TRBJ2-5,once,-,TRBV10-3,TGTGCCAGCAGTGCTAAATTTCTAGCCTCCCAAGGGCAAGAGACCCAGTACTTC,CASSAKFLASQGQETQYF
TRBJ1-1,many,-,TRBV25-1,TGTGCCAGCAGTGAATATGCCCCGGGAGGGTGTAGGAACACTGAAGCTTTCTTT,CASSEYAPGGCRNTEAFF
TRBJ1-2,many,TRBD1,TRBV7-2,TGTGCCAGCAGCATTGACAGGGCCAGCTACACCTTC,CASSIDRASYTF
TRBJ1-1,-,-,TRBV12-3/TRBV12-4,TGTGCCAGCAGTCCCATAGGGGGGGGAACTGAAGCTTTCTTT,CASSPIGGGTEAFF
TRBJ1-2,-,TRBD1,TRBV7-9,TGTGCCAGCAGTTATTCAGGGGGCGGGATTCTCGGCTACACCTTC,CASSYSGGGILGYTF
TRBJ2-7,few,-,TRBV25-1,TGTGCCAGCAGTAAGATCGGGGCTTCCTACGAGCAGTACTTC,CASSKIGASYEQYF
TRBJ1-2,many,-,TRBV7-9,TGTGCCAGCAGCTTAGATCGGATCGGCTATGGCTACACCTTC,CASSLDRIGYGYTF
TRBJ1-2,many,-,TRBV24-1,TGTGCCACCAGTGATTTTCGGGGTAACTATGGCTACACCTTC,CATSDFRGNYGYTF
TRBJ1-4,-,-,TRBV29-1,TGCAGCGCCCATTCCGGGGATGAAAAACTGTTTTTT,CSAHSGDEKLFF
TRBJ2-7,-,TRBD2,TRBV2,TGTGCCAGCAGTGGAAAAACTAGCGGGTATTCCTACGAGCAGTACTTC,CASSGKTSGYSYEQYF
TRBJ2-6,many,TRBD1,TRBV10-3,TGTGCCATCAGCGCCGCAGGGGGCATAGCTGGGGCCAACGTCCTGACTTTC,CAISAAGGIAGANVLTF
TRBJ1-2,-,TRBD1,TRBV15,TGTGCCACCAGCAGCCCTAGGGGACAGACCAACTATGGCTACACCTTC,CATSSPRGQTNYGYTF
TRBJ2-5,-,TRBD2,TRBV20-1,TGCAGTGCTAGAGGGCGGGGACTAGCGGGCTCGGGAGCCCAGTACTTC,CSARGRGLAGSGAQYF
TRBJ2-2,-,-,TRBV25-1,TGTGCCAGCAGCACGACAGCCACTGCCGGGGAGCTGTTTTTT,CASSTTATAGELFF
TRBJ2-3,-,-,TRBV29-1,TGCAGCGTTGTCGGGCTAGCAGGCACAGATACGCAGTATTTT,CSVVGLAGTDTQYF
TRBJ1-6,few,-,TRBV9,TGTGCCAGCAGGGTAAATAATTCACCCCTCCACTTT,CASRVNNSPLHF
TRBJ1-2,-,TRBD1,TRBV2,TGTGCCAGTGAATACAGGGGGTATCCTAACTATGGCTACACCTTC,CASEYRGYPNYGYTF
TRBJ1-1,-,-,TRBV25-1,TGTGCCAGCAGTTTATGGGGCCAGATGAACACTGAAGCTTTCTTT,CASSLWGQMNTEAFF
TRBJ2-2,-,-,TRBV20-1,TGCAGTGGCCAGGCCCCCGGGAAGGCGAACACCGGGGAGCTGTTTTTT,CSGQAPGKANTGELFF
TRBJ2-2,-,TRBD2,TRBV25-1,TGTGCCAGCAGCCTCGGACTAGCGGGCCTAACCCCTGGGACCGGGGAGCTGTTTTTT,CASSLGLAGLTPGTGELFF